This T cell receptor beta chain was retrieved from a study of PD-1 blockade in classical Hodgkin lymphoma. Across the study: On a schedule of every 2 weeks, patients received nivolumab 3 mg/kg intravenously.

This clone came up a few times. As yet, its antigen is unknown. Germline assignment: CDR1 MGHRA and CDR2 YSYEKL. Deletions cut 0 bases from V and 3 bases from J, with 6 bases between. This CDR3 has 14 amino acids. Study conclusions and caveats: CD4+ TCR diversity, unlike CD8+, rose significantly by C4D1. It was reported that newly diagnosed patients had less baseline TCR diversity than healthy donors. Patients with a complete response exhibited baseline diversity comparable to newly diagnosed patients.

Clones were read by immunoSEQ multiplex PCR, and TCRdb kept only the in-frame ones, dropping some. Here the sample spans roughly 2,900 clones, roughly 77% being singletons. The time point here: cycle 4 day 1 (C4D1), after 5 to 7 weeks of nivolumab. Exposure to brentuximab vedotin varied, and each patient had relapsed following autologous stem cell transplantation. Magnetic depletion of non-target cells from thawed PBMCs yielded purified CD8+ T cells. This chain connects TRBV4-1 to TRBJ1-5, with D hard to call. This sample comprised CD8+ T cells from blood, obtained before the fourth cycle of nivolumab. The origin of this receptor is a human donor with classical Hodgkin lymphoma. CDR3 region: CASSQDRPNQPQHF. CDR3 in DNA: TGCGCCAGCAGCCAAGATCGGCCCAATCAGCCCCAGCATTTT.